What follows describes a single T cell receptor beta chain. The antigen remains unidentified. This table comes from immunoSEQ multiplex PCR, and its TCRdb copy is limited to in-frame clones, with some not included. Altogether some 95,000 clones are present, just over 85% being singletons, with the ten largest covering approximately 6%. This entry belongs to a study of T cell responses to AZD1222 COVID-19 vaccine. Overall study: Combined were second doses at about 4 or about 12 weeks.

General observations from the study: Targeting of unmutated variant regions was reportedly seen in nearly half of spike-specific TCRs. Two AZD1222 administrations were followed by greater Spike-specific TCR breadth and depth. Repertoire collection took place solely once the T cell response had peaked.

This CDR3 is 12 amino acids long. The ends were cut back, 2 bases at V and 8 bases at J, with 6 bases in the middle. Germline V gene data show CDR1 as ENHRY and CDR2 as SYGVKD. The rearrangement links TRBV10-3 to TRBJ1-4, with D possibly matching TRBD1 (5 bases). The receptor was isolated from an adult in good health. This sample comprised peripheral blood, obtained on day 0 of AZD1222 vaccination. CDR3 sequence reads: CAISEAGEKLFF. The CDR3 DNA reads TGTGCCATCAGTGAGGCAGGGGAAAAACTGTTTTTT.